These T cell receptor beta chains were read from a single sample in a study of blood T cell repertoires in COVID-19. The data were produced by immunoSEQ multiplex PCR, yet TCRdb's version contains in-frame clones alone and is incomplete. Here the sample spans approximately 300,000 clones, roughly 89% being singletons. Input material: peripheral blood. The receptors derive from a man aged 25 to 40 with acute or convalescent COVID-19. Each CDR3 is given with its conserved first and last residue. A D gene is named only where the DNA matches it firmly. Clone size, where shown, is once, few, many, or a class for clones that have expanded.

V gene	clone size	D gene	J gene	CDR3 protein	CDR3 DNA
TRBV19	.	.	TRBJ1-2	CASQEERTQTYGYTF	TGTGCCAGCCAAGAGGAGCGGACCCAGACCTATGGCTACACCTTC
TRBV29-1	once	.	TRBJ2-2	CSVVLVNTGELFF	TGCAGCGTTGTGCTAGTTAACACCGGGGAGCTGTTTTTT
TRBV27	once	.	TRBJ2-7	CASRQPGENYEQYF	TGTGCCAGCAGGCAGCCGGGGGAAAACTACGAGCAGTACTTC
TRBV7-8	once	TRBD2	TRBJ2-1	CASSLGLAAYNEQFF	TGTGCCAGCAGTTTAGGTCTAGCGGCCTACAATGAGCAGTTCTTC
TRBV2	.	TRBD1	TRBJ1-3	CASTWTGDYTGNTIYF	TGTGCCAGCACTTGGACAGGGGATTATACTGGAAACACCATATATTTT
TRBV27	.	TRBD2	TRBJ2-5	CASSLKAGGLRQETQYF	TGTGCCAGCAGTTTAAAAGCGGGGGGCCTTCGGCAAGAGACCCAGTACTTC
TRBV3-1/TRBV3-2	.	TRBD1	TRBJ1-2	CASSQVDRGHYDYTF	TGTGCCAGCAGCCAAGTTGACAGGGGGCACTATGACTACACCTTC
TRBV7-2	.	TRBD2	TRBJ2-3	CASSSPSGGASRTDTQYF	TGTGCCAGCAGCTCCCCTAGCGGGGGGGCCTCTCGCACAGATACGCAGTATTTT
TRBV5-1	.	.	TRBJ1-3	CASSFLQGAGNTIYF	TGCGCCAGCAGCTTCCTACAGGGAGCCGGAAACACCATATATTTT
TRBV28	many	.	TRBJ2-7	CASRAEGYSYEQYF	TGTGCCAGCAGGGCCGAGGGATACTCCTACGAGCAGTACTTC